This T cell receptor beta chain was captured in a study of post-analysis software for immune sequencing data. General observations from the study: In patients, about five TRBV segments were more frequent than in controls, with TRBV5-6, TRBV5-1 and TRBV20-1 among them. The study found significantly lower normalized Chao1 diversity in multiple sclerosis patients than in controls.

Each TCR beta cDNA library carried unique molecular identifiers. TCRdb processed the PCR reads anew with MiXCR; each CDR3 protein has one entry. The sample holds 450,000 to 650,000 distinct CDR3 sequences, around 40% seen once. This CDR3 is built from 15 residues. Germline loops: CDR1 SEHNR, CDR2 FQNEAQ (reference sequence). Trimming removed 5 bases from V and 3 bases from J; junction bases left unmatched: 9. This clonotype showed up just a few times. Its antigen is undetermined. Sequenced: blood. The J gene is TRBJ2-5, the V gene TRBV7-9; TRBD1 agrees at 7 bases. The origin of this receptor is a girl aged 10-17 years with multiple sclerosis. CDR3 nucleotide sequence: TGTGCCAGCAGCCCATGGGCAGGGGGAGAAGAGACCCAGTACTTC. This codes for CASSPWAGGEETQYF.